Listed below are T cell receptor beta chains from one sample, sequenced in a study of identical twins. TCRdb itself ran the 5' RACE reads through MiXCR, one entry per CDR3 protein. The profile shows roughly 750,000 distinct CDR3 sequences, over 20% of them singletons. This same sample was also taken into another study, of T cells expressing NK-cell markers.

Specimen: PBMCs. The receptor source for this set is a young woman in good health. CDR3s include the opening cysteine and the closing phenylalanine or tryptophan. A D gene is named only where the DNA matches it firmly. The size entry is marked missing in some rows and otherwise reads once, few, many or a size class.

v_call	d_call	clone_size	j_call	cdr3_aa	cdr3_nt
TRBV10-3	NA	NA	TRBJ1-1	CAISKGSGTGNTEAFF	TGTGCCATCAGCAAAGGGTCCGGGACGGGCAACACTGAAGCTTTCTTT
TRBV6-2/TRBV6-3	TRBD1	NA	TRBJ2-3	CASSLLQGVATDTQYF	TGTGCCAGCAGTTTACTACAGGGGGTGGCCACAGATACGCAGTATTTT
TRBV7-8	NA	NA	TRBJ1-1	CASRLAGPGIPSAEAFF	TGTGCCAGCAGGTTAGCGGGTCCGGGGATTCCTTCGGCTGAAGCTTTCTTT
TRBV12-3/TRBV12-4	NA	few	TRBJ2-3	CASSLGYGRGLATDTQYF	TGTGCCAGCAGTTTAGGTTACGGTCGCGGGCTGGCCACAGATACGCAGTATTTT
TRBV6-4	NA	few	TRBJ1-1	CASAKGQSHLNTEAFF	TGTGCCAGTGCGAAGGGGCAATCCCATTTGAACACTGAAGCTTTCTTT
TRBV6-1	TRBD1	few	TRBJ2-7	CAVRGRDRHYEQYF	TGTGCCGTAAGAGGCCGGGACAGACACTACGAGCAGTACTTC
TRBV7-9	NA	NA	TRBJ2-1	CASSSPAWRANNEQFF	TGTGCCAGCAGCTCGCCGGCCTGGCGGGCGAACAATGAGCAGTTCTTC
TRBV5-1	TRBD2	NA	TRBJ2-3	CASSDRREPPDTQYF	TGCGCCAGCAGCGATCGGCGGGAGCCCCCAGATACGCAGTATTTT
TRBV7-2	NA	NA	TRBJ1-1	CASSLARQGEAFF	TGTGCCAGCAGCTTAGCGCGGCAGGGTGAAGCTTTCTTT
TRBV9	NA	NA	TRBJ2-3	CASSVSEDTQYF	TGTGCCAGCAGCGTTTCTGAGGATACGCAGTATTTT
TRBV29-1	TRBD2	NA	TRBJ2-7	CSVAGTSGQYHYF	TGCAGCGTTGCCGGGACTAGCGGGCAATACCATTACTTC
TRBV12-3/TRBV12-4	TRBD2	NA	TRBJ2-1	CASLASGYNEQFF	TGTGCCAGCCTGGCTAGCGGTTACAATGAGCAGTTCTTC
TRBV20-1	NA	many	TRBJ1-1	CSARRGDTEAFF	TGCAGTGCCCGCCGAGGGGACACTGAAGCTTTCTTT
TRBV7-9	TRBD2	few	TRBJ2-7	CASSEQTSGVWEQYF	TGTGCCAGCAGCGAACAGACTAGCGGGGTCTGGGAGCAGTACTTC
TRBV7-2	NA	NA	TRBJ2-5	CASSLGYQGTQYF	TGTGCCAGCAGCTTAGGGTACCAAGGGACCCAGTACTTC
TRBV7-2	NA	many	TRBJ1-5	CASSLASLRQPQHF	TGTGCCAGCAGCTTAGCAAGTCTCCGACAGCCCCAGCATTTT
TRBV6-1	NA	many	TRBJ1-2	CASSEQGGGYGYTF	TGTGCCAGCAGCGAGCAGGGAGGAGGCTATGGCTACACCTTC
TRBV20-1	TRBD2	NA	TRBJ2-1	CSARVGSGGHNEQFF	TGCAGTGCTAGAGTAGGGAGCGGGGGGCACAATGAGCAGTTCTTC
TRBV25-1	NA	NA	TRBJ2-1	CASSGGHQNEQFF	TGTGCCAGCAGTGGGGGACATCAAAATGAGCAGTTCTTC
TRBV29-1	NA	NA	TRBJ2-2	CSVGGQAGELFF	TGCAGCGTGGGAGGACAGGCCGGGGAGCTGTTTTTT
TRBV10-3	NA	NA	TRBJ2-7	CAITQPGDPLREQYF	TGTGCCATCACCCAGCCCGGGGACCCCCTACGCGAGCAGTACTTC
TRBV7-6	TRBD2	NA	TRBJ2-1	CASSPPVGGSHNEQFF	TGTGCCAGCAGCCCACCTGTCGGCGGGAGTCACAATGAGCAGTTCTTC
TRBV5-1	NA	NA	TRBJ2-7	CASSSGLTVDEQYF	TGCGCCAGCAGCTCTGGACTTACTGTAGACGAGCAGTACTTC
TRBV25-1	TRBD1	NA	TRBJ2-5	CASSGQGRTHQETQYF	TGTGCCAGCAGTGGACAGGGGAGGACCCACCAAGAGACCCAGTACTTC
TRBV9	NA	NA	TRBJ2-7	CASSVSNRPYEQYF	TGTGCCAGCAGCGTATCGAACAGACCCTACGAGCAGTACTTC
TRBV10-3	TRBD1	NA	TRBJ2-2	CANGQGTGELFF	TGTGCCAACGGACAGGGGACCGGGGAGCTGTTTTTT
TRBV6-1	NA	few	TRBJ2-2	CAQDPYGGELFF	TGTGCTCAGGACCCCTACGGCGGGGAGCTGTTTTTT
TRBV12-3/TRBV12-4	NA	few	TRBJ1-2	CASSAGARGYTF	TGTGCCAGCAGTGCAGGGGCTAGAGGCTACACCTTC
TRBV7-2	NA	few	TRBJ2-4	CASSRGQLLAKNIQYF	TGTGCCAGCAGCCGAGGACAGTTACTAGCCAAAAACATTCAGTACTTC
TRBV12-3/TRBV12-4	TRBD2	NA	TRBJ2-1	CASSSWTSGKLSEQFF	TGTGCCAGCAGTTCCTGGACTAGCGGGAAGCTTAGTGAGCAGTTCTTC
TRBV12-3/TRBV12-4	NA	many	TRBJ2-1	CASSPGYNEQFF	TGTGCCAGCAGCCCCGGATACAATGAGCAGTTCTTC
TRBV9	TRBD1	NA	TRBJ2-7	CASSVGTARSYEQYF	TGTGCCAGCAGCGTCGGGACAGCGCGCTCCTACGAGCAGTACTTC
TRBV6-2/TRBV6-3	TRBD2	few	TRBJ2-5	CASRQGLAGVETQYF	TGTGCCAGCAGACAGGGACTAGCGGGAGTAGAGACCCAGTACTTC
TRBV12-3/TRBV12-4	NA	few	TRBJ2-5	CASSFRSGGAYVETQYF	TGTGCCAGCAGTTTTCGGTCGGGGGGCGCCTACGTAGAGACCCAGTACTTC
TRBV4-1	NA	NA	TRBJ2-3	CASSPVGGGSADTQYF	TGCGCCAGCAGCCCCGTCGGGGGCGGGTCTGCAGATACGCAGTATTTT
TRBV20-1	NA	few	TRBJ2-1	CSANAPGLLNEQFF	TGCAGTGCTAACGCCCCGGGACTCCTCAATGAGCAGTTCTTC
TRBV15	TRBD1	many	TRBJ2-7	CATSFGQGTYEQYF	TGTGCCACCAGCTTCGGACAGGGAACCTACGAGCAGTACTTC
TRBV12-3/TRBV12-4	NA	NA	TRBJ2-1	CASSPRPSDRYSYNEQFF	TGTGCCAGCAGTCCCCGCCCATCTGACAGGTACTCCTACAATGAGCAGTTCTTC
TRBV20-1	NA	many	TRBJ1-4	CSARGAVVNEKLFF	TGCAGTGCTAGAGGGGCAGTGGTTAATGAAAAACTGTTTTTT
TRBV7-2	NA	NA	TRBJ2-2	CASSRPVTGELFF	TGTGCCAGCAGCCGTCCGGTCACCGGGGAGCTGTTTTTT
TRBV10-3	TRBD2	NA	TRBJ2-7	CAVRTGPGRGSSGKRVYEQYF	TGTGCCGTCCGCACGGGTCCAGGGAGAGGTTCTAGCGGTAAACGGGTTTACGAGCAGTACTTC
TRBV10-3	NA	NA	TRBJ1-5	CATNPGEEQPQHF	TGTGCCACCAACCCCGGGGAGGAACAGCCCCAGCATTTT
TRBV12-3/TRBV12-4	NA	NA	TRBJ1-6	CASSFGRGSPLHF	TGTGCCAGCAGTTTTGGGCGGGGTTCACCCCTCCACTTT
TRBV12-3/TRBV12-4	NA	few	TRBJ1-1	CASSFRQPNTEAFF	TGTGCCAGCAGTTTCCGACAGCCCAACACTGAAGCTTTCTTT
TRBV24-1	NA	once	TRBJ2-1	CATSQGESGEQFF	TGTGCCACCAGCCAGGGAGAGTCCGGGGAGCAGTTCTTC
TRBV12-3/TRBV12-4	TRBD1	few	TRBJ1-2	CASLLRRTGAAGYTF	TGTGCCAGTCTACTAAGAAGGACAGGGGCGGCTGGCTACACCTTC
TRBV5-1	NA	NA	TRBJ1-4	CASSYDGGNEKLFF	TGCGCCAGCAGCTACGACGGCGGTAATGAAAAACTGTTTTTT
TRBV7-9	NA	NA	TRBJ1-2	CASSVRDIHYGYTF	TGTGCCAGCAGCGTCCGGGACATTCACTATGGCTACACCTTC
TRBV6-2/TRBV6-3	TRBD2	NA	TRBJ2-7	CASSWTGGLSYEQYF	TGTGCCAGCAGCTGGACGGGAGGCCTTTCCTACGAGCAGTACTTC